This T cell receptor (beta chain) was recorded in a study of identical twins. Regarding the study as a whole: Low generation-probability sequences were in excess among twin-shared out-of-frame alpha sequences.

CDR1 and CDR2 (germline): DFQATT, SNEGSKA (reference sequence). The CDR3 runs 14 residues. Trimming took off 5 bases at V and 2 bases at J, with 16 bases between the two ends. MiXCR, run by TCRdb on the 5' RACE reads, gives a single entry per CDR3 protein. Among roughly 570,000 distinct CDR3 sequences listed, more than 9% were seen once. This clonotype came up many times. Its matching antigen is unknown. The same data also went into a second study, on yellow fever vaccine responses in identical twins.

The rearrangement uses TRBV20-1 and TRBJ2-7; D might be TRBD1 (5 bases). This receptor was taken from a woman aged 18-29 years in good health. Sequenced input: PBMCs. The CDR3 region is CSAGITTGTYEQYF. The CDR3 nucleotides read TGCAGTGCTGGAATAACAACAGGCACCTACGAGCAGTACTTC.